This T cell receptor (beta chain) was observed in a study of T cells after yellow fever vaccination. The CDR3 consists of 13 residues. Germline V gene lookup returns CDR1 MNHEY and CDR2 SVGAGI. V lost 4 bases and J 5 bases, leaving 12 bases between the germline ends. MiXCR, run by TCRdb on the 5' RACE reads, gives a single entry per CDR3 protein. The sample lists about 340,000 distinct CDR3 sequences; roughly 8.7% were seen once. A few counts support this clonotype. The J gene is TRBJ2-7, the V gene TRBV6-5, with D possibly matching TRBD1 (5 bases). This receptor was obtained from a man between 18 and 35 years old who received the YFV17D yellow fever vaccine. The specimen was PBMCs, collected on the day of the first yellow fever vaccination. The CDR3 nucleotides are TGTGCCAGCAGTTTACACCAGGGAAACGAGCAGTACTTC. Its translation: CASSLHQGNEQYF.